This TCR beta chain was identified in a study of vaccination and CD4 T cells after COVID-19. This clonotype was seen a few times. The antigen remains unidentified. Treatment noted: 10-day PBMC culture with coronavirus spike peptide pools or control peptides (ViraFEST assay). The germline CDR1 and CDR2 sequences are LNHDA and SQIVND (reference sequence). This CDR3 contains 15 residues. Trimming removed 5 bases from V and 7 bases from J, with 15 bases in between. The assay that was used to sequence DNA from cultured CD4+ T cells was the Oncomine TCR Beta short-read assay. TCRdb ran MiXCR on the PCR reads and lists one entry per CDR3 protein. The sample lists around 12,000 distinct CDR3 sequences, around 47% occurring once.

Sequenced material: CD4+ T cells from blood, cultured in vitro. The chain combines TRBV19 with TRBJ1-6; the D gene is possibly TRBD1 (5 bases). The sequence came from a human donor who had recovered from COVID-19. CDR3 amino acids: CASSVYGTGNSPLHF. The CDR3 DNA sequence: TGTGCCAGTAGTGTGTACGGGACGGGGAATTCACCCCTCCACTTT.